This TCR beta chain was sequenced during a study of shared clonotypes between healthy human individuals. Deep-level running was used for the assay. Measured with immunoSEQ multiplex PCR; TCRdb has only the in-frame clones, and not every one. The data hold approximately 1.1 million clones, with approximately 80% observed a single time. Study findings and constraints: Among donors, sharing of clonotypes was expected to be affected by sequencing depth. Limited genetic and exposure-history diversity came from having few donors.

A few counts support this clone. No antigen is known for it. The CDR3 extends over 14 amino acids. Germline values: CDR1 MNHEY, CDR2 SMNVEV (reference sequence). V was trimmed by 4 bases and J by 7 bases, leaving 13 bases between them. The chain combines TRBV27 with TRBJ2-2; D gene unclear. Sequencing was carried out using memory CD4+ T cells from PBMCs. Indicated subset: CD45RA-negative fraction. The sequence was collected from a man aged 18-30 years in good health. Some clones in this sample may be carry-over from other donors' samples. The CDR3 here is CASSSPPMGGELFF. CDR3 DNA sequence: TGTGCCAGCAGTTCTCCACCCATGGGCGGGGAGCTGTTTTTT.